This TCR beta chain was sequenced for a study of immune evolution from preneoplasia to lung adenocarcinoma. Study outcomes and limitations: Compared with EGFR-mutant or double wild-type lesions, KRAS-mutant nodules were more clonal.

Sequenced by immunoSEQ multiplex PCR; TCRdb stores in-frame clones only, minus some. The sample yields under 4,500 clones, over 70% seen once. This clone came up a few times. Its antigen is unidentified. The ends lost 7 bases at V and 1 base at J; junction bases unmatched: 6. The CDR3 is 15 residues long. CDR1 is MDHEN, CDR2 SYDVKM, per germline. Sample: FFPE atypical adenomatous hyperplasia tissue from the lung. The subset here: atypical adenomatous hyperplasia (AAH), lung preneoplasia. The rearrangement uses TRBV28 and TRBJ2-3; TRBD2 aligns across 9 bases. The clonotype originates from a person aged 65 to 79 with lung adenocarcinoma. The CDR3 reads CASTQIAGGTDTQYF. In nucleotides, the CDR3 is TGTGCCAGCACTCAGATAGCGGGAGGCACAGATACGCAGTATTTT.